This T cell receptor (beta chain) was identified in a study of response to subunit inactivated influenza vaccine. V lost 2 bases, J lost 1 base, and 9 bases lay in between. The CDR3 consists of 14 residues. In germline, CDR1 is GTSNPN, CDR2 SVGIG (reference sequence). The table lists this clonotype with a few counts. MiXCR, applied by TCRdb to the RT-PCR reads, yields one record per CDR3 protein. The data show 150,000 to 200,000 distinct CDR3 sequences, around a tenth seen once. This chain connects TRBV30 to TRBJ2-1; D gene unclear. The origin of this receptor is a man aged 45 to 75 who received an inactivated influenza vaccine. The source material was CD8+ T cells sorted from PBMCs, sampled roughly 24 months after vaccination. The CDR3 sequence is CAWSPDLSYNEQFF. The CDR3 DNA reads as TGTGCCTGGAGTCCGGACCTGTCCTACAATGAGCAGTTCTTC.